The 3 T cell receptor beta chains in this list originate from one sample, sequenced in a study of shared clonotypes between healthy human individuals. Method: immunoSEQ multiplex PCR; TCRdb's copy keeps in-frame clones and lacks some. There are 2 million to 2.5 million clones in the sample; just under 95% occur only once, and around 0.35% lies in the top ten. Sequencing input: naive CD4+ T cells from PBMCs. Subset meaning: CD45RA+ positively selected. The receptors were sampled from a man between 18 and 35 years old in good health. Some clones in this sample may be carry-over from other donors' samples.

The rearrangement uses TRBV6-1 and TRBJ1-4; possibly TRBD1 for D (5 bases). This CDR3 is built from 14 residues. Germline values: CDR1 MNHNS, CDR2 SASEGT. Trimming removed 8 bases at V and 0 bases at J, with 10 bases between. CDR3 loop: CASGQGSTNEKLFF. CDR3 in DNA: TGTGCCAGCGGTCAGGGATCAACTAATGAAAAACTGTTTTTT.

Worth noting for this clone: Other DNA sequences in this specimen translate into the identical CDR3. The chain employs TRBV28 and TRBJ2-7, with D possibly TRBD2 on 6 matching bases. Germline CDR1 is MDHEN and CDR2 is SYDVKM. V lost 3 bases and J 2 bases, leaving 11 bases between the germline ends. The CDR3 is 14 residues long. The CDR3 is CASSLGGIPYEQYF. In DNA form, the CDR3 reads TGTGCCAGCAGTTTGGGGGGAATACCCTACGAGCAGTACTTC.

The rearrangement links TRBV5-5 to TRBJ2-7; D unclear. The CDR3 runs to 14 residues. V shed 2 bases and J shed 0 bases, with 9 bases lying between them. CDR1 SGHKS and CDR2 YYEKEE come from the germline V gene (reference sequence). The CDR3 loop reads CASSLQLSSYEQYF. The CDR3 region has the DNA TGTGCCAGCAGCTTACAACTAAGCTCCTACGAGCAGTACTTC. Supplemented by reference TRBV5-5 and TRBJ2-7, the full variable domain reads DAGVTQSPTHLIKTRGQQVTLRCSPISGHKSVSWYQQVLGQGPQFIFQYYEKEERGRGNFPDRFSARQFPNYSSELNVNALLLGDSALYLCASSLQLSSYEQYFGPGTRLTVT.